These 25 T cell receptor beta chains were all obtained from the same sample, sequenced in a study of beta chain features in type 1 diabetes. Study findings and constraints: Moderately but significantly shorter TCRB CDR3s were found in Type 1 diabetes patients in all four CD4+ subsets.

Of the isolated RNA, all was reverse transcribed, and so the sequenced material was expressed TCRB transcripts. Sequenced by immunoSEQ multiplex PCR; TCRdb stores in-frame clones only, minus some. The table shows about 740,000 clones, with around an eighth occurring only once. These receptors are not linked to any known antigen. Input material: naive CD4+ T cells from blood. These receptors all come from a man in his late teens or twenties with type 1 diabetes.

DNA for the CDR3: TGTGCCTGGAGTGTAGGGGGGCTAGGTGAAAAACTGTTTTTT. Protein product: CAWSVGGLGEKLFF. This chain connects TRBV30 to TRBJ1-4; TRBD1 might be the D (6 bases). Germline CDR1 GTSNPN, CDR2 SVGIG (reference sequence). The CDR3 totals 14 residues. V lost 0 bases and J lost 7, with 12 bases in between.

The sample holds a few counts of this clone. The genes are TRBV23-1 and TRBJ2-7, with D unresolved. TRBV23-1 is known as an ORF, though its function is uncertain. The CDR3 spans 16 residues. Trimming cost V 2 bases and J 5 bases, with 19 bases left between them. Here the CDR3 DNA reads TGCGCCAGCAGTCAAGTGAACCAGCTCCGGTCCCACGAGCAGTACTTC. Its protein product is CASSQVNQLRSHEQYF.

In its sample, this clone was seen a few times. The rearrangement uses TRBV9 and TRBJ2-3; D might be TRBD1 (6 bases). Germline CDR1 is SGDLS and CDR2 is YYNGEE. Trimming shortened V by 0 bases and J by 2 bases, and 13 bases separated the two germline ends. The CDR3 totals 16 residues. CDR3 sequence reads: CASSVVGAAPTDTQYF. The DNA for the CDR3 is TGTGCCAGCAGCGTAGTGGGGGCGGCCCCCACAGATACGCAGTATTTT.

A few counts support this clone. This chain joins TRBV29-1 and TRBJ1-1, with D perhaps matching TRBD1 (6 bases). The V end lost 8 bases, the J end lost 3 bases, and 13 bases lay between the germline ends. Germline V gene sequence: CDR1 SQVTM, CDR2 ANQGSEA. This CDR3 has 12 residues. This chain's CDR3 is CSLREGDTEAFF. The CDR3 region has the DNA TGCAGCTTAAGGGAGGGGGACACTGAAGCTTTCTTT.

This clone has a handful of counts. CDR3: CAWRRRVETQYF. The CDR3 DNA reads TGTGCCTGGAGGAGAAGGGTGGAGACCCAGTACTTC. The chain links TRBV30 to TRBJ2-5, with unresolved D. CDR1 and CDR2 from the germline V gene are GTSNPN and SVGIG (reference sequence). This CDR3 has 12 residues. V lost 3 bases, J lost 5 bases, and 10 bases lay in between.

J is TRBJ1-1 and V is TRBV4-2, with D unresolved. Trimming took off 0 bases at V and 8 bases at J, with 13 bases between the two ends. This CDR3 region has 14 residues. Germline CDR1 LGHNA, CDR2 YNFKEQ. The CDR3 region has the DNA TGTGCCAGCAGCCAAGATCTAGGGCCCAGGGAAGCTTTCTTT. It yields the protein CASSQDLGPREAFF.

In regard to this clone: Distinct nucleotide sequences in the sample also encode this CDR3. V and J are TRBV10-3 and TRBJ1-5; 11 bases are a match to TRBD1. The CDR3 runs to 14 residues. The germline gives CDR1 ENHRY, CDR2 SYGVKD. V dropped 4 bases and J dropped 5; count of bases not matched to a gene: 1. CDR3 amino acids: CAISGTGGDQPQHF. In nucleotides, the CDR3 is TGTGCCATCAGTGGGACAGGGGGCGATCAGCCCCAGCATTTT.

This clone appeared a few times. V is TRBV14 and J is TRBJ2-7; no clear D. This CDR3 contains 14 residues. Trimming removed 4 bases from V and 2 bases from J, with 12 bases in between. Germline loops: CDR1 SGHDN, CDR2 FVKESK. In nucleotides, the CDR3 is TGTGCCAGCAGCCGCCGCGGAGCTACCTACGAGCAGTACTTC. Encoded protein: CASSRRGATYEQYF.

This clone has just a few counts. The chain carries TRBV5-4 and TRBJ1-6; D gene ambiguous. V was pared by 0 bases and J by 7 bases, with 11 bases between. Germline V gene data show CDR1 as SGHNT and CDR2 as YYREEE (reference sequence). The CDR3 loop spans 15 amino acids. This chain's CDR3 is CASSLVGQLNSPLHF. Written as DNA, the CDR3 is TGTGCCAGCAGCTTGGTTGGGCAGCTCAATTCACCCCTCCACTTT.

This clone came up a few times. The chain joins TRBV5-6 to TRBJ1-1; D call uncertain. The CDR3 totals 14 residues. CDR1 SGHDT and CDR2 YYEEEE come from the germline V gene. V lost 3 bases, J lost 1 base, and 10 bases lay in between. The CDR3 DNA reads TGTGCCAGCAGCTGGTTTCCTTCGAACACTGAAGCTTTCTTT. The encoded protein is CASSWFPSNTEAFF.

The table lists this clone with a few counts. The chain is built from TRBV19 and TRBJ2-7; D possibly matches TRBD1 or TRBD2 (6 bases each). The CDR3 is made up of 16 amino acids. Germline V lookup: CDR1 LNHDA, CDR2 SQIVND (reference sequence). The V and J ends lost 0 bases and 3 bases respectively, with 15 bases between them. CDR3: CASSIDLNREVYEQYF. The CDR3 DNA is TGTGCCAGTAGTATAGATCTCAACAGGGAGGTCTACGAGCAGTACTTC.

The CDR3 DNA is TGTGCCAGCAGTTTAGGGCTTAGCGGGGGGATCCAAGAGACCCAGTACTTC. Its protein is CASSLGLSGGIQETQYF. The V and J genes are TRBV27 and TRBJ2-5; 10 bases map to TRBD2. The CDR3 has 17 residues. V dropped 2 bases and J dropped 1; count of bases not matched to a gene: 7. CDR1 and CDR2 (germline): MNHEY, SMNVEV (reference sequence).

This rearrangement joins TRBV30 to TRBJ2-5; D is uncertain. V gave up 0 bases and J gave up 6 bases, with 8 bases separating them. Per germline, CDR1 GTSNPN and CDR2 SVGIG (reference sequence). This CDR3 has 12 residues. The CDR3 region is CAWSVGTKTQYF. The CDR3 nucleotides read TGTGCCTGGAGTGTAGGAACGAAGACCCAGTACTTC. Filled out from reference TRBV30 and TRBJ2-5, the complete variable domain reads SQTIHQWPATLVQPVGSPLSLECTVEGTSNPNLYWYRQAAGRGLQLLFYSVGIGQISSEVPQNLSASRPQDRQFILSSKKLLLSDSGFYLCAWSVGTKTQYFGPGTRLLVL.

Only a few counts were recorded for this clone. The chain links TRBV19 to TRBJ1-1; TRBD1 matches at 10 bases. The CDR3 length is 16 residues. CDR1 is LNHDA and CDR2 is SQIVND in the germline V gene (reference sequence). V was pared by 3 bases and J by 4 bases, with 8 bases of the junction left unmatched. CDR3 amino acids: CASSILHGTGVTEAFF. CDR3 nucleotides: TGTGCCAGTAGTATTCTTCACGGGACAGGGGTCACTGAAGCTTTCTTT. Using reference TRBV19 and TRBJ1-1 for the parts outside the CDR3, the full variable domain is DGGITQSPKYLFRKEGQNVTLSCEQNLNHDAMYWYRQDPGQGLRLIYYSQIVNDFQKGDIAEGYSVSREKKESFPLTVTSAQKNPTAFYLCASSILHGTGVTEAFFGQGTRLTVV.

This clone was seen a few times. The chain links TRBV29-1 to TRBJ2-7, with 7 bases fitting TRBD1. CDR1 and CDR2 from the germline V gene are SQVTM and ANQGSEA. Germline trimming cut 4 bases from V and 3 bases from J; bases unmatched to any gene: 6. CDR3 length: 13 amino acids. The CDR3 DNA sequence: TGCAGCGTTGCCGGGACAGCAGACTACGAGCAGTACTTC. Translating it yields CSVAGTADYEQYF.

V gene TRBV6-6 combines with J gene TRBJ2-4, with D perhaps given as TRBD1 or TRBD2 (5 bases each). The CDR3 is 16 amino acids. V lost 2 bases and J lost 5, with 16 bases in between. CDR1 and CDR2 from the germline V gene are MNHNY and SVGAGI (reference sequence). CDR3 amino acids: CASSYPPARGQNIQYF. The CDR3 coding sequence is TGTGCCAGCAGTTACCCCCCGGCTCGGGGCCAAAACATTCAGTACTTC.

Only a few counts were recorded for this clone. Within the sample, other DNA sequences also encode this same CDR3. The chain recombines TRBV27 with TRBJ2-3; no firm D call. V lost 2 bases and J lost 1, with 4 bases in between. CDR1 and CDR2 from the germline V gene are MNHEY and SMNVEV (reference sequence). The CDR3 spans 13 residues. CDR3: CASSLRGTDTQYF. The CDR3 bases are TGTGCCAGCAGTTTACGAGGCACAGATACGCAGTATTTT.

The V call is TRBV2, the J call TRBJ2-7; D might be TRBD1 (5 bases). Germline CDR1 and CDR2: SNHLY and FYNNEI. The CDR3 is made up of 12 amino acids. Between the trimmed V and J ends, which lost 8 bases and 1 base, there was a span of 9 bases. The CDR3 DNA reads TGTGCCAGCCTAAGACAGTCCTACGAGCAGTACTTC. Protein product: CASLRQSYEQYF.

Only a few counts were recorded for this clone. CDR3 amino acids: CASSFGQGEGGYTF. The CDR3 nucleotides are TGCGCCAGCAGCTTTGGACAGGGCGAGGGTGGCTACACCTTC. V gene TRBV5-1 combines with J gene TRBJ1-2; TRBD1 matches at 8 bases. This CDR3 has 14 residues. CDR1 SGHRS and CDR2 YFSETQ come from the germline V gene. V trimming: 2 bases; J trimming: 7 bases; junction bases outside the gene matches: 7. Based on the CDR3 plus reference TRBV5-1 and TRBJ1-2, the full variable domain is KAGVTQTPRYLIKTRGQQVTLSCSPISGHRSVSWYQQTPGQGLQFLFEYFSETQRNKGNFPGRFSGRQFSNSRSEMNVSTLELGDSALYLCASSFGQGEGGYTFGSGTRLTVV.

The chain links TRBV4-1 to TRBJ1-5; D possibly corresponds to TRBD1 (6 bases). There are 20 residues in the CDR3. Germline V lookup: CDR1 MGHRA, CDR2 YSYEKL. Trimming cost V 0 bases and J 1 base, with 22 bases left between them. CDR3 loop: CASSQDEGEVNIGSNQPQHF. The CDR3 DNA sequence: TGCGCCAGCAGCCAAGATGAGGGGGAGGTGAATATAGGGAGCAATCAGCCCCAGCATTTT.

The chain recombines TRBV30 with TRBJ1-2; D remains ambiguous. The CDR3 is 12 amino acids. V lost 2 bases, J lost 8 bases, and 12 bases lay in between. CDR1 GTSNPN and CDR2 SVGIG come from the germline V gene (reference sequence). CDR3 bases: TGTGCCTGGAGTCCAGACTCGGCGGGCTACACCTTC. Its translation: CAWSPDSAGYTF.

This clone was seen only once. The gene calls are TRBV6-6 and TRBJ1-5, with D unresolved. This CDR3 is built from 14 residues. In germline, CDR1 is MNHNY, CDR2 SVGAGI (reference sequence). Trimming removed 4 bases at V and 4 bases at J, with 11 bases between. The DNA of the CDR3 is TGTGCCAGCAGTTTACACGGTTTAAATCAGCCCCAGCATTTT. Translated: CASSLHGLNQPQHF.

This clone was seen more than once but under ten times. V usage is TRBV30 and J usage is TRBJ2-3; the D call may be TRBD1 or TRBD2 (5 bases each). Germline V lookup: CDR1 GTSNPN, CDR2 SVGIG (reference sequence). This CDR3 contains 11 residues. In DNA form, the CDR3 reads TGTGCTCGGGGCTCCACAGATACGCAGTATTTT. Translated, it gives CARGSTDTQYF. The variable domain in full, completed from reference TRBV30 and TRBJ2-3, reads SQTIHQWPATLVQPVGSPLSLECTVEGTSNPNLYWYRQAAGRGLQLLFYSVGIGQISSEVPQNLSASRPQDRQFILSSKKLLLSDSGFYLCARGSTDTQYFGPGTRLTVL.

This clone was picked up a small number of times. The V and J genes are TRBV19 and TRBJ1-5; D is undetermined. CDR1 LNHDA and CDR2 SQIVND come from the germline V gene (reference sequence). The CDR3 is made up of 16 amino acids. The V gene lost 1 base and the J gene lost 3 bases, with 13 bases spanning the gap. CDR3 loop: CASSIVVRGYNQPQHF. CDR3 coding DNA: TGTGCCAGTAGTATAGTTGTACGGGGTTACAATCAGCCCCAGCATTTT. Combining the CDR3 with reference TRBV19 and TRBJ1-5 gives the whole variable domain DGGITQSPKYLFRKEGQNVTLSCEQNLNHDAMYWYRQDPGQGLRLIYYSQIVNDFQKGDIAEGYSVSREKKESFPLTVTSAQKNPTAFYLCASSIVVRGYNQPQHFGDGTRLSIL.

This chain links TRBV25-1 with TRBJ1-5, with D unclear. CDR3 length: 16 amino acids. CDR1 and CDR2 (germline): MGHDK, SYGVNS. V was pared by 3 bases and J by 1 base, with 13 bases between. Here the CDR3 DNA reads TGTGCCAGCAGTGAGCCCACGAGGATGAGCAATCAGCCCCAGCATTTT. Encoded protein: CASSEPTRMSNQPQHF.